Below are 28 T cell receptor beta chains sequenced from a single sample in a study of blood T cells in healthy people across ages. Then a second PCR, running about 7 to 11 cycles, was carried out with a sample-barcoded 5' primer and a J-beta primer mix. TCRdb independently ran MiXCR on the 5' RACE reads; one entry per CDR3 protein. The sample carries 1.5 million to 1.9 million distinct CDR3 sequences, 35% to 45% recorded once. Sequencing was done on a sample of blood. These receptors were obtained from a woman aged 18 to 35 in good health.

The chain is built from TRBV6-2 or TRBV6-3 and TRBJ1-5; D is undetermined. The ends were cut back, 5 bases at V and 0 bases at J, with 11 bases in the middle. The CDR3 extends over 15 amino acids. From germline, CDR1 is MNHEY and CDR2 SVGEGT. The CDR3 spells CASSDLDYSNQPQHF. The CDR3 bases are TGTGCCAGCAGTGACCTTGATTATAGCAATCAGCCCCAGCATTTT.

This clonotype has at least ten counts. The chain couples TRBV20-1 to TRBJ2-1; D possibly corresponds to TRBD2 (5 bases). CDR3 size: 14 residues. V was trimmed by 1 base and J by 4 bases, leaving 11 bases between them. Per the germline V gene, CDR1 is DFQATT and CDR2 is SNEGSKA (reference sequence). Here the CDR3 reads CSARGGSAYNEQFF. The CDR3, as DNA: TGCAGTGCTAGAGGTGGGAGTGCTTACAATGAGCAGTTCTTC.

This clonotype came up a few times. The CDR3 loop reads CSARNRGLYGYTF. The CDR3 region has the DNA TGCAGTGCTAGGAACAGGGGGCTCTATGGCTACACCTTC. The V and J genes are TRBV20-1 and TRBJ1-2; 9 nucleotides match TRBD1. This CDR3 is 13 amino acids long. J was trimmed by 4 bases and V by 3 bases; bases with no gene match: 3. Germline V gene lookup returns CDR1 DFQATT and CDR2 SNEGSKA (reference sequence).

The chain recombines TRBV5-1 with TRBJ2-1; the D call may be TRBD1 or TRBD2 (5 bases each). Trimming pared 3 bases from V and 3 bases from J, leaving 13 bases between. The length of the CDR3 is 15 residues. Germline V gene lookup returns CDR1 SGHRS and CDR2 YFSETQ. The CDR3 here is CASSWTWGYYNEQFF. Written as DNA, the CDR3 is TGCGCCAGCAGCTGGACTTGGGGGTACTACAATGAGCAGTTCTTC.

The chain has TRBV29-1 and TRBJ1-2; D gene unclear. This CDR3 region has 14 residues. Between the trimmed V and J ends, which lost 5 bases and 4 bases, there was a span of 17 bases. From germline, CDR1 is SQVTM and CDR2 ANQGSEA. The CDR3 loop is CSVKVLGGSYGYTF. The DNA for the CDR3 is TGCAGCGTTAAGGTACTGGGCGGATCCTATGGCTACACCTTC.

This clonotype was detected only a few times. The chain recombines TRBV6-5 with TRBJ2-1, with 12 bases that match TRBD2. V trimming: 2 bases; J trimming: 5 bases; junction bases outside the gene matches: 4. This CDR3 is built from 16 residues. The germline V gene encodes CDR1 MNHEY and CDR2 SVGAGI. In nucleotides, the CDR3 is TGTGCCAGCAGTTACGTACTAGCGGGAGGACACAATGAGCAGTTCTTC. Its translation: CASSYVLAGGHNEQFF.

The chain is built from TRBV4-2 and TRBJ2-3, with 10 bases lining up with TRBD1. TRBJ1-5 matches the DNA end more closely, so the J call is doubtful. CDR1 and CDR2 from the germline V gene are LGHNA and YNFKEQ. This CDR3 has 15 amino acids. This CDR3 is CASSSGQGPTDTQHF. The DNA for the CDR3 is TGTGCCAGCAGCTCGGGACAGGGGCCCACAGATACGCAGCATTTT.

The chain has TRBV30 and TRBJ1-5; no reliable D call. V lost 0 bases and J lost 2, with 11 bases in between. The V gene's germline CDR1 is GTSNPN and CDR2 SVGIG (reference sequence). This CDR3 is built from 15 residues. The chain's CDR3 is CAWSVVGYGNQPQHF. DNA for the CDR3: TGTGCCTGGAGTGTAGTAGGGTATGGCAATCAGCCCCAGCATTTT. The full variable domain, with the rest looked up from reference TRBV30 and TRBJ1-5, is SQTIHQWPATLVQPVGSPLSLECTVEGTSNPNLYWYRQAAGRGLQLLFYSVGIGQISSEVPQNLSASRPQDRQFILSSKKLLLSDSGFYLCAWSVVGYGNQPQHFGDGTRLSIL.

About this clonotype itself: Possible read error: a much larger clone is one base away. This CDR3 is CASSWDNNYGYTF. CDR3 sequence (DNA): TGTGCCAGCAGCTGGGACAATAACTATGGCTACACCTTC. This chain links TRBV7-9 with TRBJ1-2; a possible D gene is TRBD1 (6 bases). V lost 4 bases and J lost 1, with 7 bases in between. CDR3 length equals 13 residues. CDR1 is SEHNR and CDR2 is FQNEAQ in the germline V gene (reference sequence).

A few counts support this clonotype. This rearrangement joins TRBV27 to TRBJ2-1; possibly TRBD2 for D (6 bases). The germline CDR1 and CDR2 sequences are MNHEY and SMNVEV (reference sequence). The V gene lost 6 bases and the J gene lost 4 bases, with 10 bases spanning the gap. This CDR3 contains 13 residues. DNA of the CDR3: TGTGCCAGCAGAGCGGACTATTACAATGAGCAGTTCTTC. Translated, it gives CASRADYYNEQFF.

This clonotype appeared a single time. This chain uses TRBV18 with TRBJ1-1; TRBD1 aligns across 8 bases. Germline CDR1 KGHSH, CDR2 LQKENI. Germline trimming cut 0 bases from V and 5 bases from J; bases unmatched to any gene: 5. This CDR3 has 15 residues. The CDR3, as DNA: TGTGCCAGCTCACCACCTCAGGGGGCGCGAACTGAAGCTTTCTTT. Residues: CASSPPQGARTEAFF. The full variable domain, completed using reference TRBV18 and TRBJ1-1, is NAGVMQNPRHLVRRRGQEARLRCSPMKGHSHVYWYRQLPEEGLKFMVYLQKENIIDESGMPKERFSAEFPKEGPSILRIQQVVRGDSAAYFCASSPPQGARTEAFFGQGTRLTVV.

The rearrangement links TRBV5-1 to TRBJ2-1, with D maybe TRBD2 (6 bases). The CDR3 has 15 residues. The V gene's germline CDR1 is SGHRS and CDR2 YFSETQ. With 2 bases removed from V and 8 bases from J, the gap between germline ends came to 17 bases. DNA of the CDR3: TGCGCCAGCAGCTTCAACGACGGGAGACGGTATGAGCAGTTCTTC. Residues: CASSFNDGRRYEQFF.

This clonotype appeared a few times. The J gene is TRBJ1-2, the V gene TRBV2, with 7 nucleotides matching TRBD1. The CDR3 has 14 amino acids. Germline V gives CDR1 SNHLY, CDR2 FYNNEI. The V segment lost 1 base and the J segment 4 bases; nucleotides outside the gene matches: 3. The CDR3 region has the DNA TGTGCCAGCAGTGAAGGGGGACAGTTCTATGGCTACACCTTC. This gives the protein CASSEGGQFYGYTF.

The chain recombines TRBV20-1 with TRBJ2-1; 14 bases match TRBD2. Germline V lookup: CDR1 DFQATT, CDR2 SNEGSKA (reference sequence). The CDR3 runs 16 residues. The ends lost 5 bases at V and 6 bases at J; junction bases unmatched: 9. DNA of the CDR3: TGCAGTGCTCCGACTAGCGGGAGGGCCAAAGTCAATGAGCAGTTCTTC. This translates into CSAPTSGRAKVNEQFF.

The CDR3 sequence is CASSYGGLAGGGETQYF. CDR3 DNA: TGTGCCAGCAGTTACGGGGGACTAGCGGGAGGTGGAGAGACCCAGTACTTC. The chain combines TRBV6-2 or TRBV6-3 with TRBJ2-5; 15 nucleotides match TRBD2. The CDR3 is 17 residues long. CDR1 and CDR2 (germline): MNHEY, SVGEGT. V was clipped by 2 bases and J by 4 bases; unmatched bases: 5.

This clonotype was counted a few times. This chain connects TRBV27 to TRBJ1-5, with D hard to call. The CDR3 spans 16 residues. Germline lookup yields CDR1 MNHEY and CDR2 SMNVEV (reference sequence). The V end was cut by 2 bases, the J end by 0 bases, with 11 bases between. The CDR3 nucleotides read TGTGCCAGCAGTTTAGGTGGCGGCGATAGCAATCAGCCCCAGCATTTT. Amino acid sequence: CASSLGGGDSNQPQHF.

This clonotype was counted between two and nine times. The genes are TRBV20-1 and TRBJ2-7, with 9 bases identical to TRBD2. Germline assignment: CDR1 DFQATT and CDR2 SNEGSKA (reference sequence). The CDR3 has 18 amino acids. Trimming at V came to 5 bases and at J to 2 bases, leaving 19 bases not matched to a gene. Here the CDR3 reads CSACELAGKTISTYEQYF. The CDR3 DNA follows: TGCAGTGCTTGCGAACTAGCGGGCAAAACTATATCCACCTACGAGCAGTACTTC.

The chain recombines TRBV20-1 with TRBJ2-1; 7 bases map to TRBD1. This CDR3 comprises 14 residues. Germline loops: CDR1 DFQATT, CDR2 SNEGSKA (reference sequence). V was clipped by 2 bases and J by 6 bases; unmatched bases: 7. CDR3 in amino acids: CSARFGTVGNEQFF. In DNA, the CDR3 is TGCAGTGCTAGATTCGGGACAGTCGGCAATGAGCAGTTCTTC.

The J gene is TRBJ2-5, the V gene TRBV20-1; the D gene is possibly TRBD2 (5 bases). Germline V CDR1 and CDR2: DFQATT, SNEGSKA (reference sequence). V shed 6 bases and J shed 11 bases, with 16 bases lying between them. The CDR3 sequence is 11 residues long. DNA for the CDR3: TGCAGTGCGGAACTAGGGTTAGAGCAGTACTTC. It specifies CSAELGLEQYF.

This clonotype has a handful of counts. V is TRBV5-1 and J is TRBJ1-1, with a possible D match to TRBD1 (5 bases). Germline V lookup: CDR1 SGHRS, CDR2 YFSETQ. V gave up 2 bases and J gave up 0 bases, with 14 bases separating them. This CDR3 contains 16 residues. CDR3 amino acids: CASSFTGTAMNTEAFF. The CDR3 bases are TGCGCCAGCAGCTTTACAGGAACGGCAATGAACACTGAAGCTTTCTTT.

This sequence joins TRBV7-9 and TRBJ2-1, with TRBD2 identical over 10 bases. V was pared by 0 bases and J by 4 bases, with 12 bases of the junction left unmatched. CDR3 length: 19 amino acids. Germline V gives CDR1 SEHNR, CDR2 FQNEAQ (reference sequence). CDR3 nucleotide sequence: TGTGCCAGCAGCTTAGCGGCTAGCGGGAGTCGAGCGGAGTACAATGAGCAGTTCTTC. Translated, it gives CASSLAASGSRAEYNEQFF.

As concerns this clonotype: At one boundary the junction diverges from the germline segment, which might be a read error. Here the CDR3 reads CASSWDRAMINEQYF. The CDR3 DNA sequence: TGTGCCAGCAGCTGGGACAGGGCAATGATCAATGAGCAGTATTTC. The chain links TRBV7-2 to TRBJ2-5, with TRBD1 identical over 9 bases. This CDR3 region has 15 residues. The germline V gene has CDR1 SGHTA and CDR2 FQGNSA.

A few counts support this clonotype. It may be a read error: a sequence one base away is much more abundant. This rearrangement joins TRBV9 to TRBJ2-1; 8 nucleotides line up with TRBD2. This CDR3 is 15 amino acids long. The junction had 5 bases not matched to a gene; V was cut back by 3 bases and J by 3 bases. Germline V gene data show CDR1 as SGDLS and CDR2 as YYNGEE. The CDR3 nucleotides are TGTGCCAGCAGCGGAGCGGGAGCCCTCTACAATGAGCAGTTCTTC. It encodes CASSGAGALYNEQFF.

The genes are TRBV24-1 and TRBJ2-5, with 12 bases identical to TRBD1. Looked up from germline, CDR1 is KGHDR and CDR2 is SFDVKD. V shed 4 bases and J 11 bases; nucleotides not matched to a gene: 16. This CDR3 has 17 residues. The CDR3 DNA is TGTGCCACCAGTGAATCCGGGACAGGGGGCGATCACAATGAGCAGTACTTC. Its translation is CATSESGTGGDHNEQYF.

This clonotype came up once. The junction departs from the called germline gene at one end, perhaps through a read error. The V and J genes are TRBV12-3 or TRBV12-4 and TRBJ2-6; no clear D gene. The CDR3 has 14 amino acids. This CDR3 reads CVSSSLDGANVLTF. The CDR3 DNA reads TGTGTCAGCAGTTCGTTGGACGGGGCCAACGTCCTGACTTTC.

There are a few counts of this clonotype. The CDR3 region has the DNA TGTGCCAGCAGCCAAGGGAAGGGAATGGGCACAGATACGCAGTATTTT. Amino acid sequence: CASSQGKGMGTDTQYF. The V and J genes are TRBV3-1 and TRBJ2-3; no clear D gene. The germline CDR1 and CDR2 sequences are LGHDT and YNNKEL (reference sequence). With 1 base removed from V and 1 base from J, the gap between germline ends came to 12 bases. This CDR3 contains 16 residues.

This clonotype was detected only a few times. The chain recombines TRBV4-3 with TRBJ2-2, with TRBD1 matching 9 bases. The CDR3 is made up of 18 amino acids. J lost 2 bases, V lost 3 bases, and 10 bases had no gene match. Germline V gene lookup returns CDR1 LGHNA and CDR2 YSLEER. The CDR3 loop is CASSHITGGSQNTGELFF. CDR3 in DNA: TGCGCCAGCAGCCATATAACAGGGGGCTCACAAAACACCGGGGAGCTGTTTTTT.

The rearrangement uses TRBV4-3 and TRBJ2-1; D could derive from TRBD1 or TRBD2 (5 bases each). V lost 0 bases to trimming and J lost 7 bases, with 16 bases between them. The CDR3 has 16 amino acids. The germline CDR1 and CDR2 sequences are LGHNA and YSLEER. This CDR3 reads CASSQDWGSYKNEQFF. Here the CDR3 DNA reads TGCGCCAGCAGCCAAGATTGGGGGAGCTATAAGAATGAGCAGTTCTTC.